This T cell receptor beta chain was identified in a study of blood T cell repertoires in COVID-19. Profiling relied on immunoSEQ multiplex PCR, and the TCRdb table lists in-frame clones only, not all of them. The sample consists of about 460,000 clones, 80% to 90% of them appearing once. This CDR3 is built from 11 residues. CDR1 and CDR2 from the germline V gene are LNHDA and SQIVND (reference sequence). After removal of 9 bases from V and 6 bases from J, the junction contained 5 bases not matched to a gene. Sequenced: PBMCs or T cells enriched from blood (not recorded which). The rearrangement joins TRBV19 to TRBJ2-7; 7 positions match TRBD1. This receptor was identified in a woman aged 55-70 years who had recovered from COVID-19. Written as DNA, the CDR3 is TGTGCCAGCCGGGACAGTGGCGAGCAGTACTTC. Translation: CASRDSGEQYF.